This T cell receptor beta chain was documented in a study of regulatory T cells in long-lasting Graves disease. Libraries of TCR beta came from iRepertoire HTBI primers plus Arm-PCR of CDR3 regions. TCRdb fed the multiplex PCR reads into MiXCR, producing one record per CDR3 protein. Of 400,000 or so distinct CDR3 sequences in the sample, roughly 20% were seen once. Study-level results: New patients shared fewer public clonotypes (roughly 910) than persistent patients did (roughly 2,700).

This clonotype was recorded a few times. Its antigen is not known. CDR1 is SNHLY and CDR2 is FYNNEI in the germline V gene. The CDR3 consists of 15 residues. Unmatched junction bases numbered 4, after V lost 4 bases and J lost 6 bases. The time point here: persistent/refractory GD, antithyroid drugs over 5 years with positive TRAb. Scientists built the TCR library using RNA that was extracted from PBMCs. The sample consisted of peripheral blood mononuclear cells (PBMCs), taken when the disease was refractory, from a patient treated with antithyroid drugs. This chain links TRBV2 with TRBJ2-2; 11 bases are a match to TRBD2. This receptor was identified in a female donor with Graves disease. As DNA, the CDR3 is TGTGCCAGCAGTGGAGGACTAGCGGGCCCCGGGGAGCTGTTTTTT. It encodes CASSGGLAGPGELFF.